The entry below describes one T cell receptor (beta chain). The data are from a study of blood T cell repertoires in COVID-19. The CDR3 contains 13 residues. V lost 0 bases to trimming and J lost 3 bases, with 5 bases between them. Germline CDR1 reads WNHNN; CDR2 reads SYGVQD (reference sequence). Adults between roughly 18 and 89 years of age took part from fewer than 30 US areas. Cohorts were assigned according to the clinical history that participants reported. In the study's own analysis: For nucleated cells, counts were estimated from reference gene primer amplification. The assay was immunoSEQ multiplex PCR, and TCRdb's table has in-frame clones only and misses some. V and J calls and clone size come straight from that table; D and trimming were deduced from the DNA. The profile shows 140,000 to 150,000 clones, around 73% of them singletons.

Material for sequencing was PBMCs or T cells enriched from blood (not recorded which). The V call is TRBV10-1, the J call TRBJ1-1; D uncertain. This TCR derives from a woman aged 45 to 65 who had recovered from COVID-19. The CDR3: CASSESRYTEAFF. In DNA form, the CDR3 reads TGCGCCAGCAGTGAGTCCAGGTACACTGAAGCTTTCTTT.